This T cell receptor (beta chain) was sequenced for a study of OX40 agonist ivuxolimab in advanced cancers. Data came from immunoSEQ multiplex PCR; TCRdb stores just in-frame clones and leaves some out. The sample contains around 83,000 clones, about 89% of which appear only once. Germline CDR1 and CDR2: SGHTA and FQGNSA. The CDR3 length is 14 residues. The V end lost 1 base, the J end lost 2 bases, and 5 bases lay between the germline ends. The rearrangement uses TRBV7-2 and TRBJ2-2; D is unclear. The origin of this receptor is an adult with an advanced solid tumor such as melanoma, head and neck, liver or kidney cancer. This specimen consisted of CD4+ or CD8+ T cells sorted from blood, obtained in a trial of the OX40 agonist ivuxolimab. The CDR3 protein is CASSLEGNTGELFF. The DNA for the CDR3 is TGTGCCAGCAGCTTAGAAGGAAACACCGGGGAGCTGTTTTTT.